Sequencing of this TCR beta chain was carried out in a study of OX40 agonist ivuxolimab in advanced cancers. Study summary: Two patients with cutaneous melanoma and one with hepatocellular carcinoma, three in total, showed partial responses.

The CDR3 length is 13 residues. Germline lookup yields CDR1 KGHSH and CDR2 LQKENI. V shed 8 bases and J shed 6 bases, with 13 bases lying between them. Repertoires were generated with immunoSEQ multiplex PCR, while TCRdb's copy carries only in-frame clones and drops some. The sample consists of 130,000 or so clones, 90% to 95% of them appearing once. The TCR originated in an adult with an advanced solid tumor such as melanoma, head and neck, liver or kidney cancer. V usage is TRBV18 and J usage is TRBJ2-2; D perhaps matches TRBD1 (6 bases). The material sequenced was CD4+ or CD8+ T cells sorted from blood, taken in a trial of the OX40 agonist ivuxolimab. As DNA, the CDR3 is TGTGCCAGCACGGACAGCTATCCCGGGGAGCTGTTTTTT. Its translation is CASTDSYPGELFF.